This TCR beta chain was retrieved from a study of naive and memory T cell subsets. The V and J ends lost 7 bases and 2 bases respectively, with 14 bases between them. Germline assignment: CDR1 MDHEN and CDR2 SYDVKM. The CDR3 consists of 14 residues. To note about this clonotype: The antigen remains unidentified.

An equimolar mix of two oligonucleotides served as the beta constant-region primer for TRBC1 and TRBC2. Ligated cDNA was amplified by four rounds of PCR with nested alpha and beta constant-region primers and SP2. In TCRdb, the UMI-ligation and nested PCR reads were re-called with MiXCR into one record per CDR3 protein. The sample carries over 100,000 distinct CDR3 sequences, about 14% recorded once. Study results and caveats: Possibly reflecting memory cells re-expressing CD45RA, a few larger clonotypes occurred in naive repertoires, especially CD8.

The rearrangement links TRBV28 to TRBJ2-5; D not certain. The sequence was collected from a human donor in good health. Sequencing was performed on naive CD8+ T cells from blood. CDR3 nucleotide sequence: TGTGCCAGCACCTCCCATGGAAGTCAAGAGACCCAGTACTTC. Translated: CASTSHGSQETQYF.